This T cell receptor (beta chain) came from a study of T cells in Graves' hyperthyroidism and ophthalmopathy. The CDR3 totals 17 residues. Germline V gene data show CDR1 as PRHDT and CDR2 as FYEKMQ (reference sequence). Deletions cut 1 base from V and 3 bases from J, with 16 bases between. TCR beta CDR3 regions were amplified from RNA transcripts. The TCR CDR3 first-round RT-PCR relied on the HTBI primer set. A single record per CDR3 protein comes from TCRdb applying MiXCR to the multiplex PCR reads. The sample has 300,000 to 400,000 distinct CDR3 sequences; roughly 18% are singletons. The TCR sequence derives from a woman in her forties or fifties with Graves' hyperthyroidism. The chain carries TRBV13 and TRBJ2-4, with D maybe TRBD1 (5 bases). Input material: blood. CDR3: CASSLEAGPVGKNIQYF. CDR3 DNA sequence: TGTGCCAGCAGCTTAGAAGCAGGGCCTGTGGGCAAAAACATTCAGTACTTC. Using reference TRBV13 and TRBJ2-4 for the parts outside the CDR3, the full variable domain is AAGVIQSPRHLIKEKRETATLKCYPIPRHDTVYWYQQGPGQDPQFLISFYEKMQSDKGSIPDRFSAQQFSDYHSELNMSSLELGDSALYFCASSLEAGPVGKNIQYFGAGTRLSVL.